A selection of T cell receptor beta chains follows, all from one sample in a study of shared clonotypes between healthy human individuals. The repertoire was sequenced with immunoSEQ multiplex PCR; TCRdb's copy has only in-frame clones and lacks some. The table lists about half a million clones, roughly 80% of them singletons. The specimen was PBMCs. Receptor source: a middle-aged woman in good health. Some clones in this sample may be carry-over from other donors' samples. Both conserved end residues are part of each CDR3. The order of the fields is J gene, D gene, V gene, clone size, CDR3 DNA, CDR3 protein. A D gene is named only where the DNA matches it firmly. Size is omitted from some rows. Given values are once, few, many or a class for expanded clones.

j_call: TRBJ2-6
d_call: TRBD1
v_call: TRBV2
clone_size: -
cdr3_nt: TGTGCCAGCAGTTTACAGGGGGCTGGGGCCAACGTCCTGACTTTC
cdr3_aa: CASSLQGAGANVLTF

j_call: TRBJ2-1
d_call: TRBD2
v_call: TRBV10-3
clone_size: once
cdr3_nt: TGTGCCTCCCGGACTAGCGGGTCGAATGAGCAGTTCTTC
cdr3_aa: CASRTSGSNEQFF

j_call: TRBJ2-1
d_call: TRBD2
v_call: TRBV28
clone_size: -
cdr3_nt: TGTGCCAGCAGTTCACCTCTAGCGGTTTGGAATGAGCAGTTCTTC
cdr3_aa: CASSSPLAVWNEQFF

j_call: TRBJ2-1
d_call: -
v_call: TRBV27
clone_size: once
cdr3_nt: TGTGCCAGCAGTTTCGCGAGACACTCCTACAATGAGCAGTTCTTC
cdr3_aa: CASSFARHSYNEQFF

j_call: TRBJ1-1
d_call: -
v_call: TRBV7-8
clone_size: -
cdr3_nt: TGTGCCAGCAGCTCCCAGAGAGGTCGGGAAGCTTTCTTT
cdr3_aa: CASSSQRGREAFF

j_call: TRBJ2-1
d_call: -
v_call: TRBV7-8
clone_size: -
cdr3_nt: TGTGCCAGCAGTTACCCTCACGGAGGTTCCTACAATGAGCAGTTCTTC
cdr3_aa: CASSYPHGGSYNEQFF

j_call: TRBJ2-7
d_call: TRBD2
v_call: TRBV5-4
clone_size: few
cdr3_nt: TGTGCCAGCAGCTTCTACCTGACTAGCGGGAGGGCCTTGGAGCAGTACTTC
cdr3_aa: CASSFYLTSGRALEQYF

j_call: TRBJ2-2
d_call: TRBD1
v_call: TRBV28
clone_size: -
cdr3_nt: TGTGCCAGCAGGCCAGACAGGGAAGGAACCGGGGAGCTGTTTTTT
cdr3_aa: CASRPDREGTGELFF

j_call: TRBJ1-1
d_call: TRBD1
v_call: TRBV5-1
clone_size: -
cdr3_nt: TGCGCCAGGGGACAGGGGTACACTGAAGCTTTCTTT
cdr3_aa: CARGQGYTEAFF

j_call: TRBJ2-7
d_call: TRBD2
v_call: TRBV27
clone_size: -
cdr3_nt: TGTGCCAGCAGCCCCTCAAGCGGGGGGGGTTACGAGCAGTACTTC
cdr3_aa: CASSPSSGGGYEQYF

j_call: TRBJ2-7
d_call: -
v_call: TRBV14
clone_size: -
cdr3_nt: TGTGCCAGCAGCTCCCATGGGGAATCCTACGAGCAGTACTTC
cdr3_aa: CASSSHGESYEQYF

j_call: TRBJ2-1
d_call: -
v_call: TRBV10-3
clone_size: -
cdr3_nt: TGTGCCATCAGTGAGTCGATGGTTTCTAGGGGACACCCAGATGAGCAGTTCTTC
cdr3_aa: CAISESMVSRGHPDEQFF

j_call: TRBJ1-2
d_call: TRBD1
v_call: TRBV14
clone_size: -
cdr3_nt: TGTGCCAGCAGCCCCCGACAGGGAGGCGCTGGCTACACCTTC
cdr3_aa: CASSPRQGGAGYTF

j_call: TRBJ2-4
d_call: -
v_call: TRBV29-1
clone_size: once
cdr3_nt: TGCAGCGTCGGGCAGAATAGCGGCAAAAACATTCAGTACTTC
cdr3_aa: CSVGQNSGKNIQYF

j_call: TRBJ2-1
d_call: TRBD2
v_call: TRBV4-1
clone_size: -
cdr3_nt: TGCGCCAGCAGCCAAGAGAGCGGGACTAGCGCCTATTTCCAGGAGCAGTTCTTC
cdr3_aa: CASSQESGTSAYFQEQFF

j_call: TRBJ2-7
d_call: -
v_call: TRBV5-4
clone_size: few
cdr3_nt: TGTGCCAGCAGTTTGCCGGGACCCAAATACGAGCAGTACTTC
cdr3_aa: CASSLPGPKYEQYF

j_call: TRBJ1-1
d_call: TRBD1
v_call: TRBV7-9
clone_size: -
cdr3_nt: TGTGCCAGCAGCTTAGGAACCAGGGGGATGAACACTGAAGCTTTCTTT
cdr3_aa: CASSLGTRGMNTEAFF

j_call: TRBJ2-3
d_call: -
v_call: TRBV6-5
clone_size: -
cdr3_nt: TGTGCCAGCAGTTATAGGTCCGGTACGCAGTATTTT
cdr3_aa: CASSYRSGTQYF

j_call: TRBJ1-5
d_call: -
v_call: TRBV19
clone_size: -
cdr3_nt: TGTGCCAGTAGTTCAGGAGTCGAGCCCCAGCATTTT
cdr3_aa: CASSSGVEPQHF

j_call: TRBJ2-3
d_call: -
v_call: TRBV6-1
clone_size: -
cdr3_nt: TGTGCCAGCAGCCGCGAAGGACAGAGCACAGATACGCAGTATTTT
cdr3_aa: CASSREGQSTDTQYF

j_call: TRBJ1-2
d_call: TRBD1
v_call: TRBV29-1
clone_size: -
cdr3_nt: TGCAGCGTGACAGGGAGTGACTATGGCTACACCTTC
cdr3_aa: CSVTGSDYGYTF

j_call: TRBJ2-3
d_call: -
v_call: TRBV7-9
clone_size: -
cdr3_nt: TGTGCCAGCAGCTTTACTAGAGATACGCAGTATTTT
cdr3_aa: CASSFTRDTQYF

j_call: TRBJ2-5
d_call: TRBD2
v_call: TRBV30
clone_size: -
cdr3_nt: TGTGCCTGGATCGAAGGGATCGCGGGAGGGCCGGGAGAGACCCAGTACTTC
cdr3_aa: CAWIEGIAGGPGETQYF

j_call: TRBJ1-1
d_call: -
v_call: TRBV11-2
clone_size: -
cdr3_nt: TGTGCCAGCAGCTTAGTAGGGGGGACTGAAGCTTTCTTT
cdr3_aa: CASSLVGGTEAFF

j_call: TRBJ2-7
d_call: -
v_call: TRBV5-1
clone_size: -
cdr3_nt: TGCGCCAGCAGCCCCCCGGGGTACGAGCAGTACTTC
cdr3_aa: CASSPPGYEQYF

j_call: TRBJ2-2
d_call: TRBD1
v_call: TRBV28
clone_size: -
cdr3_nt: TGTGCCAGCAGTTTACCTTCCCCAGGGGGTTCCGGGGAGCTGTTTTTT
cdr3_aa: CASSLPSPGGSGELFF

j_call: TRBJ1-5
d_call: -
v_call: TRBV19
clone_size: once
cdr3_nt: TGTGCCAGTTGTGCAAACAGGGTAGATCAGCCCCAGCATTTT
cdr3_aa: CASCANRVDQPQHF

j_call: TRBJ2-1
d_call: TRBD2
v_call: TRBV7-2
clone_size: -
cdr3_nt: TGTGCCAGCAGCATGGGACTAGCGGGACTAGCGGGGTACAATGAGCAGTTCTTC
cdr3_aa: CASSMGLAGLAGYNEQFF

j_call: TRBJ1-2
d_call: TRBD1
v_call: TRBV5-1
clone_size: -
cdr3_nt: TGCGCCAGCAGCTTGGGGGACAGAAACTATGGCTACACCTTC
cdr3_aa: CASSLGDRNYGYTF